Listed below are T cell receptor beta chains from one sample, sequenced in a study of blood T cells in healthy people across ages. TCRdb re-derived calls from the 5' RACE reads in MiXCR, one entry per CDR3 protein. The repertoire holds approximately 1,000,000 distinct CDR3 sequences, 40% to 45% seen once, with approximately 17% in the top ten. The material sequenced was blood. The receptor set was obtained from a woman aged 60-75 years in good health. Each CDR3 is given with its conserved first and last residue. Each record gives: J gene, V gene, D gene, clone size, CDR3 DNA, CDR3 protein. D genes are given only for firm matches. Rows may omit the clone size; those that give it use once, few, many or a size class.

J: TRBJ2-1; V: TRBV4-1; D: TRBD2; size: NA; DNA: TGCGCCAGCAGCCAAGATCAGGGGACTAGCGGATTGCCCTCCTACAATGAGCAGTTCTTC; CDR3: CASSQDQGTSGLPSYNEQFF
J: TRBJ1-1; V: TRBV29-1; D: NA; size: NA; DNA: TGCAGCGGTGTCGGGGGACGTGAAGCTTTCTTT; CDR3: CSGVGGREAFF
J: TRBJ2-7; V: TRBV12-3/TRBV12-4; D: TRBD1; size: few; DNA: TGTGCCAGCAGCCACGGACAGGGGGACCACGAGCAGTACTTC; CDR3: CASSHGQGDHEQYF
J: TRBJ2-4; V: TRBV29-1; D: TRBD1; size: many; DNA: TGCAGCGCCACGACAGGGATGGGCCAGTACTTC; CDR3: CSATTGMGQYF
J: TRBJ2-3; V: TRBV20-1; D: TRBD1; size: NA; DNA: TGCAGTGCTAGATCAGGGGGAGAAGATACGCAGTATTTT; CDR3: CSARSGGEDTQYF
J: TRBJ2-7; V: TRBV6-1; D: NA; size: NA; DNA: TGTGCCAGCAGTGAAGTGGCAGGGAAGGGCTACGAGCAGTACTTC; CDR3: CASSEVAGKGYEQYF
J: TRBJ1-6; V: TRBV15; D: TRBD1; size: few; DNA: TGTGCCACCAGCAGAGCCGGGACAGATAATTCACCCCTCCACTTT; CDR3: CATSRAGTDNSPLHF
J: TRBJ2-7; V: TRBV10-3; D: NA; size: NA; DNA: TGTGCCATCAGTGAGTCGACTGACATCCGGAGGCAGTACTTC; CDR3: CAISESTDIRRQYF
J: TRBJ2-3; V: TRBV6-1; D: TRBD2; size: few; DNA: TGTGCCAGCAATACCGGGACTAGCGGGAGAAGCACAGATACGCAGTATTTT; CDR3: CASNTGTSGRSTDTQYF
J: TRBJ2-1; V: TRBV12-3/TRBV12-4; D: NA; size: NA; DNA: TGTGCCAGCAGTTTAAGCCGGGTTCCGGGACTCGGCGTCGACGAGCAGTTCTTC; CDR3: CASSLSRVPGLGVDEQFF
J: TRBJ2-5; V: TRBV29-1; D: TRBD2; size: NA; DNA: TGCAGCGTTGAAGGACTAGCGCGGGAGACCCAGTACTTC; CDR3: CSVEGLARETQYF
J: TRBJ2-5; V: TRBV7-9; D: TRBD2; size: few; DNA: TGTGCCAGCAGCTCGCCGGGGGGGATAAGGACTCAAGAGACCCAGTACTTC; CDR3: CASSSPGGIRTQETQYF
J: TRBJ2-3; V: TRBV7-2; D: NA; size: few; DNA: TGTGCCAGCAGGGTGGAAGATACGCAGTATTTT; CDR3: CASRVEDTQYF
J: TRBJ2-3; V: TRBV6-4; D: NA; size: NA; DNA: TGTGCCAGCAGTGACTCGGGCTTTACAGATACGCAGTATTTT; CDR3: CASSDSGFTDTQYF
J: TRBJ2-2; V: TRBV5-1; D: NA; size: once; DNA: TGCGCTAGCAGCTCACTAGTCGGAGACGGGGAGCTGTTTTTT; CDR3: CASSSLVGDGELFF
J: TRBJ2-7; V: TRBV27; D: NA; size: NA; DNA: TGTGCCAGCAGAGGAGAAGCTACCTACGAGCAGTACTTC; CDR3: CASRGEATYEQYF
J: TRBJ1-2; V: TRBV29-1; D: NA; size: NA; DNA: TGCAGCGTTGACGGTGTTCTGTCCTCGGACTATGGCTACACCTTC; CDR3: CSVDGVLSSDYGYTF
J: TRBJ2-3; V: TRBV15; D: NA; size: many; DNA: TGTGCCACCAGCAGAGATCTCTCAGATACGCAGTATTTT; CDR3: CATSRDLSDTQYF
J: TRBJ1-5; V: TRBV20-1; D: NA; size: few; DNA: TGCAGTGCTAGGAGGGGGAGTGGCCGCGACAATCAGCCCCAGCATTTT; CDR3: CSARRGSGRDNQPQHF
J: TRBJ2-1; V: TRBV6-2/TRBV6-3; D: TRBD1; size: NA; DNA: TGTGCCAGCTCAGATCCGGGACAGGGGAGTGATGAGCAGTTCTTC; CDR3: CASSDPGQGSDEQFF
J: TRBJ2-7; V: TRBV7-2; D: NA; size: NA; DNA: TGTGCCAGCAGCTTATATAGGGTTTACGAGCAGTACTTC; CDR3: CASSLYRVYEQYF
J: TRBJ2-7; V: TRBV9; D: NA; size: NA; DNA: TGTGCCAGCAGCATACGATCGAGCTCCTACAATGAGCAGTACTTC; CDR3: CASSIRSSSYNEQYF
J: TRBJ2-3; V: TRBV29-1; D: NA; size: few; DNA: TGCAGCGTTGGGACGGGAGTAGGCACAGATACGCAGTATTTT; CDR3: CSVGTGVGTDTQYF
J: TRBJ2-1; V: TRBV20-1; D: NA; size: NA; DNA: TGCAGTGCTAGGGCACCTGGCGGACGCTCCTACAATGAGCAGTTCTTC; CDR3: CSARAPGGRSYNEQFF
J: TRBJ2-7; V: TRBV9; D: NA; size: few; DNA: TGTGCCAGCAGCGTAATTAGAACGGGCGGGGAGCAGTACTTC; CDR3: CASSVIRTGGEQYF
J: TRBJ2-1; V: TRBV3-1; D: NA; size: NA; DNA: TGTGCCAGCAGCCATGATTGGTGTGAGCAGTTCTTC; CDR3: CASSHDWCEQFF
J: TRBJ2-1; V: TRBV6-6; D: TRBD2; size: NA; DNA: TGTGCCAGCCCCGGGATCCCTAGCGGGGTGAATGAGCAGTTCTTC; CDR3: CASPGIPSGVNEQFF
J: TRBJ1-6; V: TRBV4-1; D: TRBD1; size: NA; DNA: TGCGCCAGCAGACCAATTGGGACAGGGGATAATCCACCCCTCCACTTT; CDR3: CASRPIGTGDNPPLHF
J: TRBJ2-7; V: TRBV6-1; D: TRBD1; size: NA; DNA: TGTGCCAGCAGCTCAGGGGGATGGACAAACTACGAGCAGTACTTC; CDR3: CASSSGGWTNYEQYF
J: TRBJ2-1; V: TRBV12-3/TRBV12-4; D: TRBD1; size: few; DNA: TGTGCCAGCAGTCGATTTGCCGGGACAGACAACAATGAGCAGTTCTTC; CDR3: CASSRFAGTDNNEQFF
J: TRBJ2-3; V: TRBV2; D: TRBD2; size: NA; DNA: TGTGCCAGCAGTGAAGTTGCCCGACTAGCGGGAGTAATTGGAGATACGCAGTATTTT; CDR3: CASSEVARLAGVIGDTQYF
J: TRBJ1-4; V: TRBV20-1; D: TRBD1; size: few; DNA: TGCAGTGCGGAGGGGGACAGGGTTGCAACTAATGAAAAACTGTTTTTT; CDR3: CSAEGDRVATNEKLFF
J: TRBJ2-4; V: TRBV9; D: NA; size: NA; DNA: TGTGCCAGCAGCGTAGACGGTCAGGGGGGGGGTTTTGGCAAAAACATTCAGTACTTC; CDR3: CASSVDGQGGGFGKNIQYF
J: TRBJ2-1; V: TRBV6-5; D: NA; size: NA; DNA: TGTGCCAGCAGTTTCTCAGGGGATGAGCAGTTCTTC; CDR3: CASSFSGDEQFF
J: TRBJ2-7; V: TRBV5-1; D: TRBD1; size: NA; DNA: TGCGCCAGCAGCCATACAGGGGTCTACGAGCAGTACTTC; CDR3: CASSHTGVYEQYF
J: TRBJ2-1; V: TRBV29-1; D: TRBD2; size: NA; DNA: TGCAGCGTTGAAACACAGTTGGGGGGGTTTAATGAGCAGTTCTTC; CDR3: CSVETQLGGFNEQFF
J: TRBJ2-7; V: TRBV5-5; D: NA; size: few; DNA: TGTGCCAGCAGCTTGGTCATGCGCGACGAGCAGTACTTC; CDR3: CASSLVMRDEQYF
J: TRBJ2-3; V: TRBV20-1; D: TRBD2; size: NA; DNA: TGCAGTGCTAGAGACTCGACTAGCGGGAGAGGAGATACGCAGTATTTT; CDR3: CSARDSTSGRGDTQYF
J: TRBJ2-6; V: TRBV7-2; D: NA; size: NA; DNA: TGTGCCAGCAGCCCCCGGAGGGTGGGGGCCAACGTCCTGACTTTC; CDR3: CASSPRRVGANVLTF
J: TRBJ2-1; V: TRBV5-8; D: TRBD1; size: NA; DNA: TGTGCCAGCAGCCAGGGACAGGGATATTACAATGAGCAGTTCTTC; CDR3: CASSQGQGYYNEQFF
J: TRBJ2-5; V: TRBV20-1; D: NA; size: NA; DNA: TGCAGTGCTAGAAGGGGGGCGGGGAGGGCCTCCGAGACCCAGTACTTC; CDR3: CSARRGAGRASETQYF
J: TRBJ2-5; V: TRBV20-1; D: NA; size: NA; DNA: TGCAGTGCTTTAGACAGCTGGCTTGGGGACGGAGAGACCCAGTACTTC; CDR3: CSALDSWLGDGETQYF
J: TRBJ2-7; V: TRBV7-6; D: NA; size: few; DNA: TGTGCCAGCAGCTTTTCCCGGGGAACAACCTACGAGCAGTACTTC; CDR3: CASSFSRGTTYEQYF
J: TRBJ1-2; V: TRBV6-6; D: TRBD1; size: NA; DNA: TGTGTCAGCAGCGACAAAACAGGGGGAGGAGATGGCTACACCTTC; CDR3: CVSSDKTGGGDGYTF
J: TRBJ2-5; V: TRBV27; D: NA; size: NA; DNA: TGTGCCAGCTACAATGGGTGGACCCAGTACTTC; CDR3: CASYNGWTQYF